What follows are 10 T cell receptor beta chains derived from one specimen sequenced in a study of cytomegalovirus exposure and HLA in healthy donors. The PCR had 60 Vbeta and 13 Jbeta primers. The protocol was immunoSEQ multiplex PCR, while the TCRdb copy is restricted to in-frame clones and leaves out a portion. The repertoire holds tens of thousands of clones, about 85% seen once, with approximately 1.2% in the top ten. Specimen: PBMCs. These receptors were taken from a girl aged 2 to 9 in good health and CMV-seropositive.

The rearrangement uses TRBV5-6 and TRBJ1-1, with D perhaps TRBD1 (6 bases). Looked up from germline, CDR1 is SGHDT and CDR2 is YYEEEE. The CDR3 length is 17 residues. Trimming took off 1 base at V and 11 bases at J, with 27 bases between the two ends. The CDR3, as DNA: TGTGCCAGCAGCTTGAAAAGGCAGGGGAGTCTGCGCAGCACGGCTTTCTTT. Amino acid sequence: CASSLKRQGSLRSTAFF.

This chain connects TRBV28 to TRBJ1-5; D gene ambiguous. The CDR3 is 18 amino acids. V was pared by 2 bases and J by 4 bases, with 21 bases between. Germline V CDR1 and CDR2: MDHEN, SYDVKM. The CDR3 loop is CASSLGIMWYRRNQPQHF. CDR3 nucleotide sequence: TGTGCCAGCAGTTTAGGCATTATGTGGTATCGGAGAAATCAGCCCCAGCATTTT.

The chain carries TRBV25-1 and TRBJ2-7; a weak D match, TRBD1 (5 bases). V lost 5 bases, J lost 5 bases, and 16 bases lay in between. Germline CDR1 reads MGHDK; CDR2 reads SYGVNS. The CDR3 covers 14 residues. CDR3 nucleotides: TGTGCCAGCAGTCGCCGACAGTTCCCGGACGAGCAGTACTTC. It translates to CASSRRQFPDEQYF.

The sample holds a few counts of this clone. The chain employs TRBV4-2 and TRBJ1-5, with D tentatively TRBD1 (5 bases). CDR1 is LGHNA, CDR2 YNFKEQ, per germline. This CDR3 is built from 15 residues. V was clipped by 4 bases and J by 4 bases, with 14 bases between them. The CDR3 DNA is TGTGCCAGCAGCCCCGAATGGCCAGGGAATCAGCCCCAGCATTTT. Protein product: CASSPEWPGNQPQHF.

V is TRBV11-2 and J is TRBJ2-1, with 11 bases that match TRBD2. The germline gives CDR1 SGHAT, CDR2 FQNNGV. This CDR3 has 16 residues. Trimming took 2 bases from V and 5 from J; bases not matched to a gene: 5. CDR3 DNA: TGTGCCAGCAGCTTACTAGCGGGAGGCTACAACAATGAGCAGTTCTTC. This translates into CASSLLAGGYNNEQFF.

This clone was detected only a few times. The chain employs TRBV23-1 and TRBJ2-3, with D hard to call. TRBV23-1 counts as an open reading frame of uncertain function. Trimming stripped 4 bases from V and 6 bases from J, with 14 bases between. There are 14 residues in the CDR3. DNA of the CDR3: TGCGCCAGCAGTCCCTATCGGTTTTCGGATACGCAGTATTTT. Its translation is CASSPYRFSDTQYF.

The rearrangement links TRBV9 to TRBJ2-2; 8 bases line up with TRBD2. J gave up 2 bases and V 1 base, and 10 bases lay outside the gene matches. Looked up from germline, CDR1 is SGDLS and CDR2 is YYNGEE. The CDR3 has 18 amino acids. The CDR3, as DNA: TGTGCCAGCAGCGTACCCTTCGGGGGGGGGCGAAACACCGGGGAGCTGTTTTTT. Amino acids: CASSVPFGGGRNTGELFF.

The CDR3 region has the DNA TGTGCCAGCGGGGAAACAGGTTCGCAGCCCCAGCATTTT. This encodes CASGETGSQPQHF. This chain connects TRBV6-4 to TRBJ1-5, with D perhaps matching TRBD1 (5 bases). Per germline, CDR1 MRHNA and CDR2 SNTAGT. V lost 8 bases, J lost 7 bases, and 15 bases lay in between. The CDR3 totals 13 residues.

The chain joins TRBV25-1 to TRBJ1-5, with a weak D call TRBD1 (6 bases). V lost 8 bases and J 7 bases, leaving 15 bases between the germline ends. The CDR3 has 13 residues. Germline V gene data show CDR1 as MGHDK and CDR2 as SYGVNS. The CDR3 spells CASWGGGRQPQHF. The DNA of the CDR3 is TGTGCCAGCTGGGGGGGCGGCAGGCAGCCCCAGCATTTT. The whole variable domain, remainder taken from reference TRBV25-1 and TRBJ1-5, is EADIYQTPRYLVIGTGKKITLECSQTMGHDKMYWYQQDPGMELHLIHYSYGVNSTEKGDLSSESTVSRIRTEHFPLTLESARPSHTSQYLCASWGGGRQPQHFGDGTRLSIL.

The J gene is TRBJ2-1, the V gene TRBV18; 10 bases agree with TRBD2. CDR3 length equals 18 residues. The V segment lost 1 base and the J segment 2 bases; nucleotides outside the gene matches: 8. Per germline, CDR1 KGHSH and CDR2 LQKENI. The CDR3 reads CASSPQAGGKRTYNEQFF. Written as DNA, the CDR3 is TGTGCCAGCTCACCACAAGCGGGAGGGAAGAGGACCTACAATGAGCAGTTCTTC. The whole variable domain, remainder taken from reference TRBV18 and TRBJ2-1, is NAGVMQNPRHLVRRRGQEARLRCSPMKGHSHVYWYRQLPEEGLKFMVYLQKENIIDESGMPKERFSAEFPKEGPSILRIQQVVRGDSAAYFCASSPQAGGKRTYNEQFFGPGTRLTVL.